A selection of T cell receptor beta chains follows, all from one sample in a study of response to subunit inactivated influenza vaccine. TCRdb fed the RT-PCR reads into MiXCR, producing one record per CDR3 protein. The data show about 240,000 distinct CDR3 sequences, with 9.5% to 15% seen just once and over 6.5% held by the top ten. The specimen was non-naive T cells sorted from PBMCs, collected roughly 2 weeks before vaccination. These receptors originate from a man over 45 who received an inactivated influenza vaccine. Both conserved end residues are part of each CDR3. The D gene is left open where the match is weak. Size is stated for part of the rows, as once, few or many counts, or as a class when the clone is expanded.

clone_size,d_call,j_call,v_call,cdr3_aa,cdr3_nt
few,-,TRBJ1-5,TRBV6-1,CASSDHWGSNQPQHF,TGTGCCAGCAGTGACCATTGGGGGTCCAATCAGCCCCAGCATTTT
-,-,TRBJ2-6,TRBV6-1,CASSPQGPGANVLTF,TGTGCCAGCAGTCCCCAGGGTCCTGGGGCCAACGTCCTGACTTTC
-,-,TRBJ1-5,TRBV6-5,CASSYGGRVLFSNQPQHF,TGTGCCAGCAGTTACGGGGGGCGAGTCCTTTTTAGCAATCAGCCCCAGCATTTT
many,-,TRBJ2-7,TRBV20-1,CSARENREQYF,TGCAGTGCTAGAGAAAATAGAGAGCAGTACTTC
few,TRBD1,TRBJ1-5,TRBV20-1,CSARPGQGSNQPQHF,TGCAGTGCTAGACCGGGACAGGGTAGCAATCAGCCCCAGCATTTT
-,TRBD2,TRBJ2-3,TRBV3-1,CASSPGLAATQYF,TGTGCCAGCAGCCCCGGACTAGCAGCTACGCAGTATTTT
few,-,TRBJ1-6,TRBV5-1,CASSLGRPDSPLHF,TGCGCCAGCAGCTTGGGCCGACCGGATTCACCCCTCCACTTT
few,TRBD2,TRBJ2-7,TRBV7-2,CASSWTSGNYEQYF,TGTGCCAGCAGCTGGACTAGCGGGAACTACGAGCAGTACTTC
many,TRBD1,TRBJ1-2,TRBV2,CASGTGGVGGYTF,TGTGCCAGCGGGACAGGGGGCGTGGGAGGCTACACCTTC
-,TRBD1,TRBJ2-1,TRBV20-1,CSARVGQGDEQFF,TGCAGTGCTAGAGTCGGGCAGGGGGATGAGCAGTTCTTC
-,-,TRBJ1-2,TRBV2,CASSEQAGLHGYTF,TGTGCCAGCAGTGAGCAAGCAGGCCTACATGGCTACACCTTC
many,-,TRBJ2-7,TRBV20-1,CSAETGGRSYEQYF,TGCAGTGCTGAGACCGGGGGCCGATCCTACGAGCAGTACTTC
few,TRBD2,TRBJ2-3,TRBV4-3,CASSQVSGVAGLQYF,TGCGCCAGCAGCCAAGTGTCAGGGGTAGCGGGGCTGCAGTATTTT
many,-,TRBJ2-2,TRBV24-1,CATSDVGSTGELFF,TGTGCCACCAGTGACGTGGGAAGCACCGGGGAGCTGTTTTTT
-,-,TRBJ1-3,TRBV20-1,CSARDTLSSGNTIYF,TGCAGTGCTAGAGATACATTAAGCTCTGGAAACACCATATATTTT
-,-,TRBJ2-7,TRBV27,CASSVLGRPYEQYF,TGTGCCAGCAGTGTCCTAGGACGTCCCTACGAGCAGTACTTC
-,-,TRBJ2-7,TRBV20-1,CSAPGLTSYEQYF,TGCAGTGCGCCGGGACTTACCTCCTACGAGCAGTACTTC
-,-,TRBJ2-2,TRBV10-3,CAISEGGELFF,TGTGCCATCAGTGAAGGCGGGGAGCTGTTTTTT
-,TRBD2,TRBJ2-7,TRBV18,CASSPITLAGPYEQYF,TGTGCCAGCTCACCAATTACCCTAGCGGGACCCTACGAGCAGTACTTC
few,-,TRBJ1-2,TRBV5-1,CASHQGYGYTF,TGCGCCAGCCACCAGGGATATGGCTACACCTTC
many,-,TRBJ2-1,TRBV7-3,CASSLGPISGSKGYNEQFF,TGTGCCAGCAGCTTGGGGCCTATCTCGGGCTCGAAGGGCTACAATGAGCAGTTCTTC
-,TRBD2,TRBJ2-7,TRBV27,CASSSSTSGYEQYF,TGTGCCAGCAGTTCATCGACTAGCGGGTACGAGCAGTACTTC
many,-,TRBJ1-1,TRBV5-1,CASRPGGGGTEAFF,TGCGCCAGCAGACCTGGGGGGGGAGGCACTGAAGCTTTCTTT
few,TRBD2,TRBJ2-1,TRBV19,CASSSGGENNEQFF,TGTGCCAGTAGTAGCGGGGGGGAAAACAATGAGCAGTTCTTC
few,-,TRBJ2-3,TRBV7-2,CASSLTGVAPDTQYF,TGTGCCAGCAGCTTAACGGGAGTGGCCCCAGATACGCAGTATTTT
few,-,TRBJ1-2,TRBV6-5,CASIRTGTYDGYTF,TGTGCCAGCATTAGAACCGGGACATACGATGGCTACACCTTC
many,TRBD1,TRBJ2-2,TRBV11-3,CASSWGPTGQGATGELFF,TGTGCCAGCAGTTGGGGACCTACGGGTCAGGGGGCTACCGGGGAGCTGTTTTTT
-,-,TRBJ2-4,TRBV7-9,CAGGGGSMGNIQYF,TGTGCCGGGGGAGGGGGCAGCATGGGAAACATTCAGTACTTC
-,-,TRBJ2-7,TRBV7-8,CASRPHHSYEQYF,TGTGCCAGCAGACCCCATCACTCCTACGAGCAGTACTTC
few,-,TRBJ1-5,TRBV21-1,CASSKGSRAGKPQHF,TGTGCCAGCAGCAAAGGATCACGGGCGGGGAAGCCCCAGCATTTT
many,-,TRBJ1-2,TRBV7-2,CASRLGSGFRYGYTF,TGTGCCAGCAGACTAGGCTCGGGTTTCCGGTATGGCTACACCTTC
-,TRBD1,TRBJ2-7,TRBV11-2,CASSRGGGQGLYEQYF,TGTGCCAGCAGCCGAGGCGGGGGACAGGGGCTATACGAGCAGTACTTC
many,TRBD2,TRBJ2-3,TRBV28,CASSTSGRPDTQYF,TGTGCCAGCAGTACTAGCGGGAGACCAGATACGCAGTATTTT
-,TRBD2,TRBJ2-7,TRBV20-1,CSARDYLPAGAGEQYF,TGCAGTGCTAGAGATTATCTTCCAGCGGGAGCTGGCGAGCAGTACTTC
few,-,TRBJ2-3,TRBV27,CASSFGLASDTQYF,TGTGCCAGCAGTTTTGGGCTAGCCTCAGATACGCAGTATTTT
-,TRBD1,TRBJ2-3,TRBV4-3,CASSLTGGRTDTQYF,TGCGCCAGCAGCCTGACAGGGGGGAGAACAGATACGCAGTATTTT
few,-,TRBJ2-7,TRBV5-1,CASSLRTGREEEQYF,TGCGCCAGCAGCTTGCGGACGGGGAGAGAGGAGGAGCAGTACTTC
-,-,TRBJ2-7,TRBV6-2/TRBV6-3,CASRQIGGYEQYF,TGTGCCAGCAGACAAATCGGGGGCTACGAGCAGTACTTC
-,-,TRBJ1-5,TRBV7-8,CATHRQPFSGQPQHF,TGTGCCACACACCGACAGCCCTTTAGCGGTCAGCCCCAGCATTTT
-,-,TRBJ2-7,TRBV7-8,CASSLGIKIYEQYF,TGTGCCAGCAGCTTAGGGATCAAAATCTACGAGCAGTACTTC
many,-,TRBJ1-1,TRBV7-8,CASSQSGISRRNTEAFF,TGTGCCAGCAGCCAAAGTGGCATCTCTCGGAGGAACACTGAAGCTTTCTTT
-,TRBD1,TRBJ2-5,TRBV15,CATSRASGTGETQYF,TGTGCCACCAGCAGAGCGTCCGGGACAGGGGAGACCCAGTACTTC
few,-,TRBJ1-1,TRBV5-5,CASSFSVNTEAFF,TGTGCCAGCAGCTTCAGTGTGAACACTGAAGCTTTCTTT
many,TRBD2,TRBJ2-1,TRBV20-1,CSARGILASGGANEQFF,TGCAGTGCTAGAGGAATTTTGGCTAGCGGAGGCGCTAATGAGCAGTTCTTC
-,-,TRBJ1-5,TRBV20-1,CSANSANQPQHF,TGCAGTGCTAACAGTGCCAATCAGCCCCAGCATTTT
-,TRBD2,TRBJ2-7,TRBV7-2,CASNLGGDEQYF,TGTGCCAGCAACCTCGGGGGGGACGAGCAGTACTTC
few,TRBD2,TRBJ2-2,TRBV30,CACGAGTRNTGELFF,TGTGCCTGCGGGGCAGGGACTAGGAACACCGGGGAGCTGTTTTTT
few,-,TRBJ1-4,TRBV7-8,CASSLGGGRIEKLFF,TGTGCCAGCAGCTTAGGTGGGGGGCGCATTGAAAAACTGTTTTTT
-,TRBD1,TRBJ1-4,TRBV15,CATSNSDREGEKLFF,TGTGCCACCAGCAACTCGGACAGGGAGGGTGAAAAACTGTTTTTT
few,TRBD2,TRBJ2-3,TRBV10-3,CATRVGGTDTQYF,TGTGCCACGCGGGTGGGAGGGACAGATACGCAGTATTTT
few,-,TRBJ1-2,TRBV24-1,CATSATYGTVGYTF,TGTGCCACCAGCGCAACATACGGGACGGTTGGCTACACCTTC
many,-,TRBJ1-5,TRBV12-3/TRBV12-4,CASSLQENQPQHF,TGTGCCAGCAGTTTGCAGGAAAATCAGCCCCAGCATTTT
-,-,TRBJ1-2,TRBV27,CASSPRGLGGYTF,TGTGCCAGCAGTCCCAGGGGTTTGGGGGGCTACACCTTC
many,-,TRBJ2-1,TRBV28,CASSFVANKAPYNEQFF,TGTGCCAGCAGTTTTGTAGCGAACAAAGCCCCTTACAATGAGCAGTTCTTC
few,TRBD1,TRBJ2-7,TRBV7-9,CASRLDRGGEQYF,TGTGCCAGCAGACTCGACAGGGGTGGCGAGCAGTACTTC
-,-,TRBJ2-2,TRBV6-1,CASTPHTNTGELFF,TGTGCCAGCACCCCGCACACGAACACCGGGGAGCTGTTTTTT
few,TRBD2,TRBJ2-5,TRBV3-1,CASSSTDGTSGETQYF,TGTGCCAGCAGCTCAACTGACGGGACTAGCGGGGAGACCCAGTACTTC